A single sample is the source of the 12 T cell receptor beta chains below, sequenced in a study of beta chain features in type 1 diabetes listed by TCRdb under 2018. Library preparation was by the immunoSEQ multiplex PCR assay. The High Capacity cDNA Reverse Transcription Kit was used to reverse transcribe all of the isolated RNA, meaning that expressed TCRB transcripts were what got sequenced. What TCRdb holds here is the immuneACCESS table cut down to in-frame rearrangements. Part of the clones is not present; checked against another copy, under half of the missing clones reflect an unresolved V gene, and the others are unexplained. For this sample there are 450,000 or so clones; more than 9.5% appear just once. The ten largest clones take up about 0.045% of the sample. Sequenced: naive CD4+ T cells from blood. The sample's cell subset or site label, decoded: true naive CD4+ T cells. The receptors derive from a woman under 30 in good health.

This chain joins TRBV7-2 and TRBJ2-1; possibly TRBD2 for D (6 bases). With 1 base removed from V and 11 bases from J, the gap between germline ends came to 12 bases. The CDR3 length is 13 residues. CDR1 SGHTA and CDR2 FQGNSA come from the germline V gene. The CDR3 is CASSLGRDPKQFF. The CDR3 DNA sequence: TGTGCCAGCAGCTTAGGGAGGGACCCGAAGCAGTTCTTC.

This clone was seen only a few times. The genes are TRBV19 and TRBJ2-3; 12 bases agree with TRBD2. The V gene end was trimmed by 6 bases and the J gene end by 2 bases; junction bases not matched to a gene: 3. CDR3 length equals 15 residues. CDR1 LNHDA and CDR2 SQIVND come from the germline V gene (reference sequence). This chain's CDR3 is CASRLAGGLTDTQYF. The CDR3 DNA reads as TGTGCCAGTAGGCTAGCGGGAGGGCTCACAGATACGCAGTATTTT.

The chain couples TRBV14 to TRBJ1-1; D is undetermined. In germline, CDR1 is SGHDN, CDR2 FVKESK. The CDR3 has 14 residues. Trimming took off 2 bases at V and 2 bases at J, with 9 bases between the two ends. CDR3 DNA: TGTGCCAGCAGCCAACTCCGCAGTAACACTGAAGCTTTCTTT. This translates into CASSQLRSNTEAFF.

The CDR3 region is CASSSTPGQVYSGNTIYF. For the CDR3, the DNA is TGTGCCAGCAGCTCTACCCCGGGACAGGTGTATTCTGGAAACACCATATATTTT. The chain employs TRBV7-9 and TRBJ1-3, with 8 nucleotides matching TRBD1. J was trimmed by 1 base and V by 4 bases; bases with no gene match: 12. The CDR3 covers 18 residues. The germline gives CDR1 SEHNR, CDR2 FQNEAQ (reference sequence). The whole variable domain, remainder taken from reference TRBV7-9 and TRBJ1-3, is DTGVSQNPRHKITKRGQNVTFRCDPISEHNRLYWYRQTLGQGPEFLTYFQNEAQLEKSRLLSDRFSAERPKGSFSTLEIQRTEQGDSAMYLCASSSTPGQVYSGNTIYFGEGSWLTVV.

The chain links TRBV5-1 to TRBJ2-5; 9 nucleotides match TRBD1. V shed 4 bases and J 4 bases; nucleotides not matched to a gene: 2. The CDR3 is 13 amino acids. Looked up from germline, CDR1 is SGHRS and CDR2 is YFSETQ. CDR3 sequence: CASSKQGAETQYF. In DNA form, the CDR3 reads TGCGCCAGCAGCAAACAGGGGGCAGAGACCCAGTACTTC.

The rearrangement links TRBV4-1 to TRBJ1-1, with 7 bases matching TRBD1. Trimming took 1 base from V and 0 from J; bases not matched to a gene: 2. Germline V lookup: CDR1 MGHRA, CDR2 YSYEKL. CDR3 size: 15 residues. In DNA form, the CDR3 reads TGCGCCAGCAGCCAAGCAGGGGGTTTGAACACTGAAGCTTTCTTT. Encoded protein: CASSQAGGLNTEAFF.

V is TRBV15 and J is TRBJ2-3, with D unclear. There are 15 residues in the CDR3. Germline CDR1 is LNHNV and CDR2 is YYDKDF (reference sequence). The V end lost 0 bases, the J end lost 0 bases, and 7 bases lay between the germline ends. The CDR3 loop reads CATSRDPVSTDTQYF. The CDR3 DNA is TGTGCCACCAGCAGAGATCCAGTTAGCACAGATACGCAGTATTTT.

The chain recombines TRBV28 with TRBJ2-1; a possible D gene is TRBD1 (5 bases). Looked up from germline, CDR1 is MDHEN and CDR2 is SYDVKM. V lost 2 bases and J lost 0, with 5 bases in between. This CDR3 contains 14 residues. The CDR3 DNA is TGTGCCAGCAGTTTAGGGGCCTCCTACAATGAGCAGTTCTTC. It encodes CASSLGASYNEQFF. Complete variable domain (other parts from reference TRBV28 and TRBJ2-1): DVKVTQSSRYLVKRTGEKVFLECVQDMDHENMFWYRQDPGLGLRLIYFSYDVKMKEKGDIPEGYSVSREKKERFSLILESASTNQTSMYLCASSLGASYNEQFFGPGTRLTVL.

This rearrangement joins TRBV6-5 to TRBJ1-1; D gene ambiguous. Trimming removed 5 bases from V and 11 bases from J, with 9 bases in between. Germline V gene data show CDR1 as MNHEY and CDR2 as SVGAGI. This CDR3 is 10 amino acids long. CDR3 residues: CASSRLGAFF. CDR3 DNA sequence: TGTGCCAGCAGTCGCCTTGGTGCTTTCTTT.

This chain links TRBV5-1 with TRBJ1-2; TRBD1 matches 10 bases. Germline CDR1 SGHRS, CDR2 YFSETQ. With 4 bases clipped from V and 2 bases from J, the junction kept 5 bases outside the gene matches. CDR3 length: 15 amino acids. The CDR3 protein is CASSDGTGVNYGYTF. The CDR3, as DNA: TGCGCCAGCAGCGACGGGACAGGGGTAAACTATGGCTACACCTTC.

This clone was detected a few times. This sample also contains other DNA sequences that code for the same CDR3. V gene TRBV11-2 combines with J gene TRBJ2-1; D is uncertain. The germline V and J ends were trimmed by 1 base and 7 bases, with 8 bases remaining between them. Germline assignment: CDR1 SGHAT and CDR2 FQNNGV. CDR3 length equals 13 residues. The CDR3 is CASSLGLVNEQFF. CDR3 sequence (DNA): TGTGCCAGCAGCTTAGGTCTAGTTAATGAGCAGTTCTTC.

This clone is a singleton in its sample. The V and J genes are TRBV4-3 and TRBJ2-2; 11 bases line up with TRBD1. The V and J ends lost 8 bases and 1 base, in that order; junction bases with no gene match: 6. The V gene's germline CDR1 is LGHNA and CDR2 YSLEER. CDR3 length: 16 residues. DNA of the CDR3: TGCGCCAGCGGGACAGGGGGACAGAGGAACACCGGGGAGCTGTTTTTT. Translation: CASGTGGQRNTGELFF.